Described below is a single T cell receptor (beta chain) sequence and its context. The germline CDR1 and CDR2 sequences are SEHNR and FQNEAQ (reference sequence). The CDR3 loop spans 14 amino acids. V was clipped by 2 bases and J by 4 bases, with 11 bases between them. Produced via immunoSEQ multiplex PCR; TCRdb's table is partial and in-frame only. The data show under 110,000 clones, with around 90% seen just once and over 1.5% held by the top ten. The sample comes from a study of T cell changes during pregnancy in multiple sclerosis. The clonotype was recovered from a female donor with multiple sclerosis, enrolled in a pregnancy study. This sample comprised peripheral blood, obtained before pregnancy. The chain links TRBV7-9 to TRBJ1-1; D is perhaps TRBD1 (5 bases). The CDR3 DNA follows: TGTGCCAGCAGCTTATCACAGGCCCGCACTGAAGCTTTCTTT. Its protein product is CASSLSQARTEAFF.